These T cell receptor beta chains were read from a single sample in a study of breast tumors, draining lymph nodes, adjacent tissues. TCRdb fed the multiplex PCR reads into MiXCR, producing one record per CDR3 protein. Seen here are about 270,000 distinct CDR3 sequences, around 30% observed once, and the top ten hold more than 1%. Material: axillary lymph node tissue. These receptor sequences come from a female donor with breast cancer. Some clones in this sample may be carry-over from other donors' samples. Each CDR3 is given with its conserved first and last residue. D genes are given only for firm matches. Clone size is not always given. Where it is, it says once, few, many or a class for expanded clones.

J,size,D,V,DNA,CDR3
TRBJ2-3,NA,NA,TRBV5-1,TGCGCCAGCAGCTTGGGCGGGATAGGCGCAGATACGCAGTATTTT,CASSLGGIGADTQYF
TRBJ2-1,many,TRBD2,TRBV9,TGTGCCAGCAGCCGCGTAGGAGCGGGAGCCGGAAATGAGCAGTTCTTC,CASSRVGAGAGNEQFF
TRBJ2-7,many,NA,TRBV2,TGTGCCAGCAGTGAAAGGGCCGACCTCCCGTCCGAGCAGTACTTC,CASSERADLPSEQYF
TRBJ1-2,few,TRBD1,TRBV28,TGTGCCAGCAACCGGGACAGTCCTAACTATGGCTACACCTTC,CASNRDSPNYGYTF
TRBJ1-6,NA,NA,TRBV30,TGTGCCTGGAATCCGGGACTAGCGGGTACAGATAGGTCACCCCTCCACTTT,CAWNPGLAGTDRSPLHF
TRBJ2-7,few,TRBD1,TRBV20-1,TGCAGTGCCTCAACAGGGGCGGGCGATCAGTACTTC,CSASTGAGDQYF
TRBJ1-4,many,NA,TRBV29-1,TGCAGCGTGGGAGGCGTTGCAACTAATGAAAAACTGTTTTTT,CSVGGVATNEKLFF
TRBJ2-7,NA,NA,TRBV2,TGTGCCAGCAGTGAAGTCACTGGCTCCTACGAGCAGTGCTTC,CASSEVTGSYEQCF
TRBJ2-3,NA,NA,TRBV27,TGTGCCAGCAGGGGTCCGGCAGGGCTCACCTCAGATACGCAGTATTTT,CASRGPAGLTSDTQYF
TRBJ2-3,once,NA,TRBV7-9,TGTGCCAGCAGCTTAACCAGGGACCTCGGAGTCACAGATACGCAGTATTTT,CASSLTRDLGVTDTQYF
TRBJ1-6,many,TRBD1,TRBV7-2,TGTGCCAGCAGCTCGACAGGGGGTATATCCTATAATTCACCCCTCCACTTT,CASSSTGGISYNSPLHF
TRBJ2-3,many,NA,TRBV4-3,TGCGCCAGCAGCCACCGGGACAGCACAGATACGCAGTATTTT,CASSHRDSTDTQYF
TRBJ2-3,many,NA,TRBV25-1,TGTGCCAGCATCGACCCCTTCACAGATACGCAGTATTTT,CASIDPFTDTQYF
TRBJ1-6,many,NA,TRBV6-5,TGTGCCAGCAGTTACAGGAATGTGGAATCACCCCTCCACTTT,CASSYRNVESPLHF
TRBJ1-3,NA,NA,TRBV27,TGTGCCAGCAGTTTAGTCAGGGGCGGTGGAAACACCATATATTTT,CASSLVRGGGNTIYF
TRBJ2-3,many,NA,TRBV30,TGTGCCTGGAGTAAGAGCGGGTCTAGCACAGATACGCAGTATTTT,CAWSKSGSSTDTQYF